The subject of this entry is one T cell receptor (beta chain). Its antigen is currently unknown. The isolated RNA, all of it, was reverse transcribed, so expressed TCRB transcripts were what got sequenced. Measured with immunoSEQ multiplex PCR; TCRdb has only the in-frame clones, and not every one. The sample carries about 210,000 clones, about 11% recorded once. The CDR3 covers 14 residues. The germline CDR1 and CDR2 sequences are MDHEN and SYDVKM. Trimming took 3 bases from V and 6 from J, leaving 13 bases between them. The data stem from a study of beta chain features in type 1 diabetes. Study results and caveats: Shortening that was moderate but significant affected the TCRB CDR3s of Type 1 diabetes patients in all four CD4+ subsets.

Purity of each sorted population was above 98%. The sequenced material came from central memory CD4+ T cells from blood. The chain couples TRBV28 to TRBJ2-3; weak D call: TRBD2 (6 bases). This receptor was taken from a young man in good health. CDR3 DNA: TGTGCCAGCAGTTTCGGAGGGGAAAGGGATACGCAGTATTTT. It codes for CASSFGGERDTQYF. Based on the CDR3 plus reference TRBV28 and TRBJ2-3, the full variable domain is DVKVTQSSRYLVKRTGEKVFLECVQDMDHENMFWYRQDPGLGLRLIYFSYDVKMKEKGDIPEGYSVSREKKERFSLILESASTNQTSMYLCASSFGGERDTQYFGPGTRLTVL.